The clone carrying this T cell receptor (beta chain) has a single count. The data were taken from a study of blood T cell repertoires in COVID-19. As for the study in general: The United States, Italy and Spain supplied acute and convalescent COVID-19 samples.

Produced via immunoSEQ multiplex PCR; TCRdb's table is partial and in-frame only. The table lists under 150,000 clones, approximately 84% of them singletons. Germline V lookup: CDR1 SGHRS, CDR2 YFSETQ. Trimming left V 0 bases short and J 2 bases short, with 5 bases between. CDR3 length: 13 residues. Sequencing was done on a sample of PBMCs or T cells enriched from blood (not recorded which). This sequence joins TRBV5-1 and TRBJ2-5; D unresolved. The sequence derives from a man aged 50-60 years in a cohort exposed to, infected with or recovered from COVID-19 (not recorded which). The DNA for the CDR3 is TGCGCCAGCAGCTTGGGGCAGCAAGAGACCCAGTACTTC. Its translation: CASSLGQQETQYF.